This T cell receptor (beta chain) is drawn from a study of vaccination and CD4 T cells after COVID-19. Treatment meaning: roughly nine-day PBMC culture with coronavirus spike peptide pools or control peptides (ViraFEST assay). Regarding this clonotype: Its matching antigen is unknown.

The Oncomine TCR Beta short-read assay sequenced DNA from cultured CD4+ T cells. TCRdb recomputed calls from the PCR reads with MiXCR, one row per CDR3 protein. The sample holds roughly 5,400 distinct CDR3 sequences, less than 70% seen once. The sequencing sample was made of CD4+ T cells from blood, cultured in vitro. The receptor comes from a human donor who had recovered from COVID-19.

This chain's CDR3 is CASSDSGRGRGVPYEQYF. DNA for the CDR3: TGTGCCAGCAGTGACTCCGGGCGGGGGAGGGGTGTTCCCTACGAGCAGTACTTC. V gene TRBV6-4 combines with J gene TRBJ2-7, with 7 positions matching TRBD2. Germline V gives CDR1 MRHNA, CDR2 SNTAGT. The J segment lost 2 bases and the V segment lost 0 bases, leaving 13 bases of the junction unmatched. The CDR3 contains 18 residues.